Listed below are T cell receptor beta chains from one sample, sequenced in a study of CD8+CD57+ T cells in acquired aplastic anemia. TCRdb ran MiXCR on the reads and lists one entry per CDR3 protein. The table has about 220,000 distinct CDR3 sequences, around 46% seen once. Sequenced sample: sorted CD4+, CD8+, or CD8+CD57+ T cells (not recorded which) from PBMCs. All receptors come from a human donor with aplastic anemia. CDR3s include the opening cysteine and the closing phenylalanine or tryptophan. A D gene is named only where the DNA matches it firmly.

D: -; V: TRBV2; J: TRBJ1-5; CDR3: CASSMNQPQHF
D: -; V: TRBV5-1; J: TRBJ2-7; CDR3: CASSLGGGFEQYF
D: -; V: TRBV15; J: TRBJ1-5; CDR3: CATSSLGTAHQPQHF
D: -; V: TRBV16; J: TRBJ1-1; CDR3: CASSQFYSPGTLHTEAFF
D: TRBD1; V: TRBV15; J: TRBJ2-5; CDR3: CATSWDRVIQETQYF
D: TRBD2; V: TRBV29-1; J: TRBJ2-3; CDR3: CSVVRPSGGPYSFTDTQYF
D: TRBD2; V: TRBV20-1; J: TRBJ2-7; CDR3: CSARSLAGGNYEQYF
D: -; V: TRBV7-6; J: TRBJ2-7; CDR3: CASSLQGSTYEQYF
D: -; V: TRBV6-2/TRBV6-3; J: TRBJ1-5; CDR3: CASSYSPWVFNQPQHF
D: TRBD1; V: TRBV24-1; J: TRBJ2-7; CDR3: CATSDSGTAPSEQYF
D: TRBD1; V: TRBV28; J: TRBJ2-7; CDR3: CASVRGYEQYF
D: -; V: TRBV7-9; J: TRBJ2-6; CDR3: CASSLGPESGANVLTF
D: -; V: TRBV6-4; J: TRBJ2-2; CDR3: CASSESAGTSGELFF
D: -; V: TRBV28; J: TRBJ1-1; CDR3: CASSNTGTRDTEAFF
D: -; V: TRBV28; J: TRBJ2-3; CDR3: CASHGGTSTDTQYF
D: -; V: TRBV4-1; J: TRBJ2-5; CDR3: CASSHQQGQETQYF
D: -; V: TRBV29-1; J: TRBJ2-1; CDR3: CSVVRGRDEQFF
D: TRBD2; V: TRBV6-1; J: TRBJ2-1; CDR3: CASSLEPSGEVYSSYNEQFF
D: -; V: TRBV28; J: TRBJ1-6; CDR3: CAPPSGTDNSPLHF
D: TRBD1; V: TRBV7-9; J: TRBJ1-6; CDR3: CASSGGTGANSPLHF
D: -; V: TRBV28; J: TRBJ2-1; CDR3: CASSVYNEQFF
D: TRBD2; V: TRBV7-9; J: TRBJ2-7; CDR3: CASSLPGLAGDEQYF
D: -; V: TRBV5-4; J: TRBJ1-3; CDR3: CASSPNSLSGNTIYF
D: TRBD2; V: TRBV7-9; J: TRBJ2-3; CDR3: CASSQATSGGDTQYF
D: -; V: TRBV18; J: TRBJ1-4; CDR3: CASSPFGAAGDEKLFF
D: -; V: TRBV28; J: TRBJ1-1; CDR3: CASSLERPGEAFF
D: TRBD2; V: TRBV7-9; J: TRBJ2-1; CDR3: CASSLPRKWGRDEQFF
D: -; V: TRBV29-1; J: TRBJ2-5; CDR3: CSVDSSKGEKVTQYF
D: -; V: TRBV10-3; J: TRBJ2-7; CDR3: CAISESEGAPHEQCF
D: -; V: TRBV24-1; J: TRBJ2-3; CDR3: CATSDLSGANPDTQYF
D: -; V: TRBV19; J: TRBJ1-5; CDR3: CASSKTGEYFQPQHF
D: TRBD2; V: TRBV29-1; J: TRBJ2-7; CDR3: CSVTSGGAYEQYF
D: TRBD2; V: TRBV19; J: TRBJ2-1; CDR3: CASSISRAGRNEQFF
D: -; V: TRBV19; J: TRBJ2-1; CDR3: CASSIIHYNEQFF
D: -; V: TRBV10-3; J: TRBJ1-4; CDR3: CAISEAGDGEKLFF
D: TRBD1; V: TRBV7-6; J: TRBJ2-7; CDR3: CASSPALGQGTYEQYF
D: TRBD1; V: TRBV6-5; J: TRBJ1-1; CDR3: CASSWGLGQGEAFF
D: TRBD2; V: TRBV7-9; J: TRBJ2-5; CDR3: CASSPRLAELQETQYF
D: -; V: TRBV30; J: TRBJ2-7; CDR3: CAWSNPAYGQYF
D: -; V: TRBV4-2; J: TRBJ1-1; CDR3: CASSQVSRSTEAFF
D: TRBD1; V: TRBV29-1; J: TRBJ1-1; CDR3: CSARGQGNTEAFF
D: -; V: TRBV19; J: TRBJ1-2; CDR3: CASSKDTGLYGYTF
D: TRBD1; V: TRBV20-1; J: TRBJ1-1; CDR3: CSAEEIGQGLNTEAFF
D: -; V: TRBV27; J: TRBJ1-1; CDR3: CASSLQTNTEAFF